The clone carrying this TCR beta chain was counted many times. As yet, its antigen is unknown. Study results and limitations: Whole repertoires were not studied in the larger cohort, only one V-J beta rearrangement.

V gave up 5 bases and J gave up 3 bases, with 10 bases separating them. Germline V CDR1 and CDR2: MDHEN, SYDVKM. The CDR3 spans 14 residues. Constant-region reverse primers amplified full-length variable regions, followed by semi-nested Nested Universal Primer A PCR. TCRdb independently ran MiXCR on the 5' RACE reads; one entry per CDR3 protein. The sample includes approximately 44,000 distinct CDR3 sequences, 25% to 35% of them seen just once. Memory CD4+ T cells were sorted as CD4+CD45RO+CD25- cells. The sequencing sample was made of memory CD4+ T cells sorted from a lymph node. Subset in this sample: memory CD4+ T cells, CD4+CD45RO+CD25-. V usage is TRBV28 and J usage is TRBJ2-2, with D perhaps assigned TRBD1 or TRBD2 (6 bases each). This clonotype was obtained from a female donor with breast cancer. The CDR3 sequence: CASSHREDTGELFF. For the CDR3, the DNA is TGTGCCAGCAGTCACAGGGAGGACACCGGGGAGCTGTTTTTT.